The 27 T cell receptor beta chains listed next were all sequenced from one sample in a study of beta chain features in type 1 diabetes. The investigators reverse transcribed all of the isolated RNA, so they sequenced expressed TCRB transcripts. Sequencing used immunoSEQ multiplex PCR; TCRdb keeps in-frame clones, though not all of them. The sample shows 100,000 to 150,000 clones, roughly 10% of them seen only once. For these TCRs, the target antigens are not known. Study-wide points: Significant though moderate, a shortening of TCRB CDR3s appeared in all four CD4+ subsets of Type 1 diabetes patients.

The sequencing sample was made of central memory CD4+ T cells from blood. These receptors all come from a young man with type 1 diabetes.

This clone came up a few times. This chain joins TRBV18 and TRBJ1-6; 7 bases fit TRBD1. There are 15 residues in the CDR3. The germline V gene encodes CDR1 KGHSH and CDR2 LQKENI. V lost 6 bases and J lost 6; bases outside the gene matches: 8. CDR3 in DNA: TGTGCCAGCTCTCTATCACAGGGGAGTAATTCACCCCTCCACTTT. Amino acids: CASSLSQGSNSPLHF.

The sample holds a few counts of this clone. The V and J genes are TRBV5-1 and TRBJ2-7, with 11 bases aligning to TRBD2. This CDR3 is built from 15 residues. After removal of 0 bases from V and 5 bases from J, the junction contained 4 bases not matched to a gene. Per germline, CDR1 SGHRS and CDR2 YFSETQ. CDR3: CASSLASGGKDEQYF. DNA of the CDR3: TGCGCCAGCAGCTTGGCTAGCGGGGGGAAGGACGAGCAGTACTTC.

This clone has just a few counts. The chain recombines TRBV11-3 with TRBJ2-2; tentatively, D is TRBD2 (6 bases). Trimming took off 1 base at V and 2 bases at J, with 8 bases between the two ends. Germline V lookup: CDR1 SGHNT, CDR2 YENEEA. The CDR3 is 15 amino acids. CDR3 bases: TGTGCCAGCAGCTTAGCCGGGGGTAACACCGGGGAGCTGTTTTTT. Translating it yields CASSLAGGNTGELFF.

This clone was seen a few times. Written as DNA, the CDR3 is TGTGCCAGCAGCTCCCCTCCTAGCGGGGGGGAGATGCCTGAGCAGTACTTC. As protein: CASSSPPSGGEMPEQYF. The chain employs TRBV7-9 and TRBJ2-7, with TRBD2 matching over 12 bases. The length of the CDR3 is 17 residues. The germline gives CDR1 SEHNR, CDR2 FQNEAQ (reference sequence). Trimming removed 4 bases from V and 7 bases from J; junction bases left unmatched: 14. Filled out from reference TRBV7-9 and TRBJ2-7, the complete variable domain reads DTGVSQNPRHKITKRGQNVTFRCDPISEHNRLYWYRQTLGQGPEFLTYFQNEAQLEKSRLLSDRFSAERPKGSFSTLEIQRTEQGDSAMYLCASSSPPSGGEMPEQYFGPGTRLTVT.

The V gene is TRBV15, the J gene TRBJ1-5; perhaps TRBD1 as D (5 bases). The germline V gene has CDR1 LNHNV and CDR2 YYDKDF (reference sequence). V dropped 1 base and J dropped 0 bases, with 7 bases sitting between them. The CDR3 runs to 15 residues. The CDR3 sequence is CATSRGQNSNQPQHF. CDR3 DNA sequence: TGTGCCACCAGCAGAGGACAGAATAGCAATCAGCCCCAGCATTTT.

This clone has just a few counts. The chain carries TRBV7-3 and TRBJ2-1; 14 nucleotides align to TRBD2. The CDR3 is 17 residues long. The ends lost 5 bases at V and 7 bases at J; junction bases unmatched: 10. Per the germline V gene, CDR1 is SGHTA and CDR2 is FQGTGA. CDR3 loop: CASSAVTSGGAGNEQFF. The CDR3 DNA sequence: TGTGCCAGCAGCGCCGTGACTAGCGGGGGGGCCGGTAATGAGCAGTTCTTC.

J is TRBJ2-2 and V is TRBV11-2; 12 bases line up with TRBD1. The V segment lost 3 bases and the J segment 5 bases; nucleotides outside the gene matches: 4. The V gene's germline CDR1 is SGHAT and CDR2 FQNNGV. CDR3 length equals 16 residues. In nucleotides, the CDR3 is TGTGCCAGCAGCTTCGGGACAGGGGGCTCTACCGGGGAGCTGTTTTTT. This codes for CASSFGTGGSTGELFF.

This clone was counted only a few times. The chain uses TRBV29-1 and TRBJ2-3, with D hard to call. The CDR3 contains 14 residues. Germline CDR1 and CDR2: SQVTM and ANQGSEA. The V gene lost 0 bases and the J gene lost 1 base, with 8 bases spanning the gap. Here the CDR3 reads CSVEDPPGTDTQYF. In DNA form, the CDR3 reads TGCAGCGTTGAAGACCCTCCCGGCACAGATACGCAGTATTTT.

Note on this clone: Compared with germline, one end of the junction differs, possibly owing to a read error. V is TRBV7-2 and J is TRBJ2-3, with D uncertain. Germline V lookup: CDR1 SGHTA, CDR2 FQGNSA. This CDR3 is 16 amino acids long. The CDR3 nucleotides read TGCGCCAGCAGCCCCGGTCCCTTGTCTGGCACAGATACGCAGTATTTT. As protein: CASSPGPLSGTDTQYF. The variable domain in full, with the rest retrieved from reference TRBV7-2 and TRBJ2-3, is GAGVSQSPSNKVTEKGKDVELRCDPISGHTALYWYRQSLGQGLEFLIYFQGNSAPDKSGLPSDRFSAERTGGSVSTLTIQRTQQEDSAVYLCASSPGPLSGTDTQYFGPGTRLTVL.

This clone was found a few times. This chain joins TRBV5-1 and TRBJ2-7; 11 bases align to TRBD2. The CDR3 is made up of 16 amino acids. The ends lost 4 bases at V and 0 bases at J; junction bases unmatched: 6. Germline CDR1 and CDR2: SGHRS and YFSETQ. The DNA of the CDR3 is TGCGCCAGCAGCCTGGAGACTAGCGGGGTCTCCTACGAGCAGTACTTC. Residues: CASSLETSGVSYEQYF.

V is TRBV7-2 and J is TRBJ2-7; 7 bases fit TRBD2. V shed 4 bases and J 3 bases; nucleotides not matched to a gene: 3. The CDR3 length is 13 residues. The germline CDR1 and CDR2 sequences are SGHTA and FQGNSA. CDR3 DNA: TGTGCCAGCAGCTATCGGGAGGACTACGAGCAGTACTTC. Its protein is CASSYREDYEQYF.

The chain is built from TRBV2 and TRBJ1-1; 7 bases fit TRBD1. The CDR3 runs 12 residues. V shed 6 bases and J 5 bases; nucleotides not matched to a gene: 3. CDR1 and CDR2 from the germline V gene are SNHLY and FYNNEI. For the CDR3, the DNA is TGTGCCAGCAGACAGGGGAGAACTGAAGCTTTCTTT. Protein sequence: CASRQGRTEAFF.

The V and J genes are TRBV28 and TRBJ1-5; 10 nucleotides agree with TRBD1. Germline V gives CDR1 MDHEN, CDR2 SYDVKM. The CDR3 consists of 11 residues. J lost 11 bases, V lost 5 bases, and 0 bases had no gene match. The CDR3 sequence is CASSGTGAQHF. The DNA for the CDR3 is TGTGCCAGCAGTGGGACAGGGGCCCAGCATTTT.

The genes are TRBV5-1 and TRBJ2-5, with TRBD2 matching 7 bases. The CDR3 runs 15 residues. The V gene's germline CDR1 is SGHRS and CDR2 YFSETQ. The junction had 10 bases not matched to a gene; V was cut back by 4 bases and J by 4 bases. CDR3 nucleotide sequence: TGCGCCAGCAGCCCGGACCGGACTAGTGGAGAGACCCAGTACTTC. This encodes CASSPDRTSGETQYF.

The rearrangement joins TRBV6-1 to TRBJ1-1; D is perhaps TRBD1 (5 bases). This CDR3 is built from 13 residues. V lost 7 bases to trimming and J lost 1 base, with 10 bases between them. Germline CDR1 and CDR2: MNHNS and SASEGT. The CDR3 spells CASTHRTNTEAFF. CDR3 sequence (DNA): TGTGCCAGCACACACAGGACGAACACTGAAGCTTTCTTT.

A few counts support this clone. The CDR3 loop reads CASSTGGADSRGQYF. CDR3 DNA: TGTGCCAGCAGTACCGGAGGGGCAGACTCCCGAGGGCAGTACTTC. The genes are TRBV28 and TRBJ2-7; tentative D call: TRBD2 (6 bases). Trimming pared 5 bases from V and 9 bases from J, leaving 23 bases between. This CDR3 spans 15 amino acids. The germline CDR1 and CDR2 sequences are MDHEN and SYDVKM. The variable domain in full, with the rest retrieved from reference TRBV28 and TRBJ2-7, is DVKVTQSSRYLVKRTGEKVFLECVQDMDHENMFWYRQDPGLGLRLIYFSYDVKMKEKGDIPEGYSVSREKKERFSLILESASTNQTSMYLCASSTGGADSRGQYFGPGTRLTVT.

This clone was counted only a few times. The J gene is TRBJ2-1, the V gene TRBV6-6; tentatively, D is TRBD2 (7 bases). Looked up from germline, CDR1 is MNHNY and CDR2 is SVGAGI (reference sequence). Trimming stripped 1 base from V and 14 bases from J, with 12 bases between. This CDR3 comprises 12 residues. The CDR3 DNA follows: TGTGCCAGCAGTTACTTGGGGGGGGCTAAGTTCTTC. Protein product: CASSYLGGAKFF.

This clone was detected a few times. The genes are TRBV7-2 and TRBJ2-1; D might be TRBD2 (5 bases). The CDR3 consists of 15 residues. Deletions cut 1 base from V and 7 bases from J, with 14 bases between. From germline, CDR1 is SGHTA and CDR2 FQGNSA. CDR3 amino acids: CASSLDVLSGNEQFF. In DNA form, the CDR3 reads TGTGCCAGCAGCTTAGACGTTCTGTCGGGGAATGAGCAGTTCTTC.

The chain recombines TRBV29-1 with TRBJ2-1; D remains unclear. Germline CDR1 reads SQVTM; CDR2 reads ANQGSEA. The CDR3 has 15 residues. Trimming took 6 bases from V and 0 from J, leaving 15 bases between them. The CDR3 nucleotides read TGCAGCGTCCGAGAGAGTCCAAGCTCCTACAATGAGCAGTTCTTC. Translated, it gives CSVRESPSSYNEQFF.

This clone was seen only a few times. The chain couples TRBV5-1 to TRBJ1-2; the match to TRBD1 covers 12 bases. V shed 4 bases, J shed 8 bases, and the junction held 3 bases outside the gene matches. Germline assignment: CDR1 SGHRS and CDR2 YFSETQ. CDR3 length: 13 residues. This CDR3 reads CASSPGQGAGYTF. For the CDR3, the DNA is TGCGCCAGCAGCCCGGGACAGGGGGCCGGCTACACCTTC.

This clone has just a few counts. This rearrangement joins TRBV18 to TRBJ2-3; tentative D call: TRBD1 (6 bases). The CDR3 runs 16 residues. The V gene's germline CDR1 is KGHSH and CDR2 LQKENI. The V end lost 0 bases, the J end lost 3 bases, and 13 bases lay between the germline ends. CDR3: CASSPPNRVGTDTQYF. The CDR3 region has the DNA TGTGCCAGCTCACCACCCAACAGGGTGGGTACAGATACGCAGTATTTT. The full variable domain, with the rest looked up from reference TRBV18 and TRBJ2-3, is NAGVMQNPRHLVRRRGQEARLRCSPMKGHSHVYWYRQLPEEGLKFMVYLQKENIIDESGMPKERFSAEFPKEGPSILRIQQVVRGDSAAYFCASSPPNRVGTDTQYFGPGTRLTVL.

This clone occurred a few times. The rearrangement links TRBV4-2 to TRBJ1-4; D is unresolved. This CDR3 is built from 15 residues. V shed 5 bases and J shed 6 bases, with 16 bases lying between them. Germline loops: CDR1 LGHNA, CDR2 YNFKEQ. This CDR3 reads CASSFPGREDEKLFF. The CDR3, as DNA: TGTGCCAGCAGCTTCCCGGGCCGGGAGGATGAAAAACTGTTTTTT.

CDR3 in DNA: TGTGCCACCAGCAGGAGAGGGACAGGGGCCACTGAAGCTTTCTTT. Its translation is CATSRRGTGATEAFF. The chain has TRBV15 and TRBJ1-1; 10 bases line up with TRBD1. From germline, CDR1 is LNHNV and CDR2 YYDKDF (reference sequence). V lost 3 bases to trimming and J lost 4 bases; unmatched junction nucleotides: 5. The CDR3 sequence is 15 residues long.

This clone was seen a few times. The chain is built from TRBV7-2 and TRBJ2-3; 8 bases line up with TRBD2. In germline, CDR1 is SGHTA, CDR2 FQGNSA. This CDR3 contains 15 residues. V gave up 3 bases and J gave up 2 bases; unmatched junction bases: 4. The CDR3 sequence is CASSFTSGHTDTQYF. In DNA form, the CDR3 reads TGTGCCAGCAGCTTTACTAGCGGACACACAGATACGCAGTATTTT.

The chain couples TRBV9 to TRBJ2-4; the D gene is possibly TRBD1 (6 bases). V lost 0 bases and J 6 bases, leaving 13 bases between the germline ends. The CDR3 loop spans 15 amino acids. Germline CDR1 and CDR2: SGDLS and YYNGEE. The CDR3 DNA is TGTGCCAGCAGCGTAGCTCAGGGGCTGGGAAACATTCAGTACTTC. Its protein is CASSVAQGLGNIQYF.

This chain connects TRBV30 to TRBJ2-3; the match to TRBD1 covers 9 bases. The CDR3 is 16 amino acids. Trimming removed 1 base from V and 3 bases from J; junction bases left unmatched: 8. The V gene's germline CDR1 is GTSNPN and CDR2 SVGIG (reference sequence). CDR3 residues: CAWSDDRGGGTDTQYF. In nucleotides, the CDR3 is TGTGCCTGGAGTGACGACAGGGGGGGAGGAACAGATACGCAGTATTTT. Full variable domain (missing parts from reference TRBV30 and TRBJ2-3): SQTIHQWPATLVQPVGSPLSLECTVEGTSNPNLYWYRQAAGRGLQLLFYSVGIGQISSEVPQNLSASRPQDRQFILSSKKLLLSDSGFYLCAWSDDRGGGTDTQYFGPGTRLTVL.

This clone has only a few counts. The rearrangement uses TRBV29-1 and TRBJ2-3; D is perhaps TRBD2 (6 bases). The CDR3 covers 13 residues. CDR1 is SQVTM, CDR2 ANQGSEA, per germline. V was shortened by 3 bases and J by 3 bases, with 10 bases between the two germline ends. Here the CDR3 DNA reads TGCAGCGTTGATAAGGGGAGGACAGATACGCAGTATTTT. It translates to CSVDKGRTDTQYF.